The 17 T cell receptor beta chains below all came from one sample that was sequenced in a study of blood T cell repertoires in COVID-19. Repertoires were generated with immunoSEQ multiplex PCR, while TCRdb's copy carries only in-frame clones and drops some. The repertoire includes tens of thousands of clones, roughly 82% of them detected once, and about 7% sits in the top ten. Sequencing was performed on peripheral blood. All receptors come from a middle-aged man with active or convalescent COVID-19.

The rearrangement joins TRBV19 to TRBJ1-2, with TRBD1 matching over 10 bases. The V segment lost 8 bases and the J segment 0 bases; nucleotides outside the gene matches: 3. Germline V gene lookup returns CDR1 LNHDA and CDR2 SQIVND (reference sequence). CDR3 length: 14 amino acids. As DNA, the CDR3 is TGTGCCAGTCGACAGGGGGCAGCTAACTATGGCTACACCTTC. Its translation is CASRQGAANYGYTF.

CDR3 protein: CASSLATGGSGANVLTF. The CDR3 DNA sequence: TGTGCCAGCAGTTTAGCCACAGGGGGCTCTGGGGCCAACGTCCTGACTTTC. V and J are TRBV28 and TRBJ2-6; 8 bases line up with TRBD1. Germline trimming cut 2 bases from V and 0 bases from J; bases unmatched to any gene: 3. This CDR3 comprises 17 residues. Germline V gene data show CDR1 as MDHEN and CDR2 as SYDVKM.

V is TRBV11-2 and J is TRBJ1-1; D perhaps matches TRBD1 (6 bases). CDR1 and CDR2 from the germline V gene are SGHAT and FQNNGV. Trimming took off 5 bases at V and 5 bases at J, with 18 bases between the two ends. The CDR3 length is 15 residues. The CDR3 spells CASSKRWGGGTEAFF. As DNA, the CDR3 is TGTGCCAGCAGCAAAAGGTGGGGGGGCGGGACTGAAGCTTTCTTT.

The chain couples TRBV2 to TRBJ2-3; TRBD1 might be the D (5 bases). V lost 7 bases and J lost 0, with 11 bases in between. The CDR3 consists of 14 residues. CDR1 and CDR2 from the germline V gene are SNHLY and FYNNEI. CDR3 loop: CASTQGASTDTQYF. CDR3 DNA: TGTGCCAGCACCCAAGGGGCTAGCACAGATACGCAGTATTTT.

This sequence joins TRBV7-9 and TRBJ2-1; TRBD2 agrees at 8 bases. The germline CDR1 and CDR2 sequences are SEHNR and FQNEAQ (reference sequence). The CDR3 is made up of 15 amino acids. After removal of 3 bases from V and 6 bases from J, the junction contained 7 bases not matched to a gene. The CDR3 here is CASSLTGGAINEQFF. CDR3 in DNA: TGTGCCAGCAGCTTGACCGGGGGGGCGATCAATGAGCAGTTCTTC.

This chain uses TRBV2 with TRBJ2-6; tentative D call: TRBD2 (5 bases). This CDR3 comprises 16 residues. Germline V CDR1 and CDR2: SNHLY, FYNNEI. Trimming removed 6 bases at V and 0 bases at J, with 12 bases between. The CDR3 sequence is CASSGNVLSGANVLTF. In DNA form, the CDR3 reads TGTGCCAGCAGCGGGAACGTACTCTCTGGGGCCAACGTCCTGACTTTC.

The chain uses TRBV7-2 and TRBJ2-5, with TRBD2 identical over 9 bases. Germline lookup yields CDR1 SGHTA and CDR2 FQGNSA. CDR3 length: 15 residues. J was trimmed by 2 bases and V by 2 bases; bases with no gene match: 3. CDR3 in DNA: TGTGCCAGCAGCTTACTAGCGGGGAGACAAGAGACCCAGTACTTC. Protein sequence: CASSLLAGRQETQYF.

The CDR3: CASSHNSNQPQHF. The CDR3 nucleotides read TGTGCCAGCAGTCACAATAGCAATCAGCCCCAGCATTTT. The V call is TRBV27, the J call TRBJ1-5, with unresolved D. The CDR3 has 13 residues. Trimming left V 5 bases short and J 0 bases short, with 5 bases between. Germline loops: CDR1 MNHEY, CDR2 SMNVEV (reference sequence).

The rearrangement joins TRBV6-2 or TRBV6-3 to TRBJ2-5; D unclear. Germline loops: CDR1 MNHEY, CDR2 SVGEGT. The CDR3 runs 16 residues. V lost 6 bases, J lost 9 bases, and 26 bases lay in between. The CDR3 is CASSGRGSTLGSAQYF. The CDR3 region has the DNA TGTGCCAGCAGCGGTCGAGGCAGCACCCTCGGGTCGGCCCAGTACTTC.

This CDR3 is CASRPRKGQGPNYGYTF. The DNA of the CDR3 is TGTGCCAGTAGACCAAGGAAAGGACAGGGGCCTAACTATGGCTACACCTTC. The rearrangement uses TRBV19 and TRBJ1-2; 9 nucleotides align to TRBD1. V lost 6 bases, J lost 0 bases, and 11 bases stayed unmatched. The CDR3 covers 17 residues. Germline lookup yields CDR1 LNHDA and CDR2 SQIVND (reference sequence). The complete variable domain, with remaining parts taken from reference TRBV19 and TRBJ1-2, reads DGGITQSPKYLFRKEGQNVTLSCEQNLNHDAMYWYRQDPGQGLRLIYYSQIVNDFQKGDIAEGYSVSREKKESFPLTVTSAQKNPTAFYLCASRPRKGQGPNYGYTFGSGTRLTVV.

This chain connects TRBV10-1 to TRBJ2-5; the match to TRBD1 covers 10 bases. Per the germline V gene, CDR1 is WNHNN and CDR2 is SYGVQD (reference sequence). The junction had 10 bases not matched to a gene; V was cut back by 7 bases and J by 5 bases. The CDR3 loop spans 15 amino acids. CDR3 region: CASKVRQGAGETQYF. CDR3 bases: TGCGCCAGCAAGGTACGACAGGGGGCTGGGGAGACCCAGTACTTC.

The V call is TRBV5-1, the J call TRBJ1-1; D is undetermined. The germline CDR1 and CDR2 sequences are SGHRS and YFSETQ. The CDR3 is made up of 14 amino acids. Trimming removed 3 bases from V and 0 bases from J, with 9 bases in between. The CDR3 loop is CASSSINMNTEAFF. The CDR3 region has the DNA TGCGCCAGCAGCTCCATAAACATGAACACTGAAGCTTTCTTT.

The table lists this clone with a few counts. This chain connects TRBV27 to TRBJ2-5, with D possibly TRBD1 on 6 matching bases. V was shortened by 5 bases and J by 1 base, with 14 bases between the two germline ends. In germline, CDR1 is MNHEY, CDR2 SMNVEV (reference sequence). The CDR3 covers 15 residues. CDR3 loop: CASSTRQARQETQYF. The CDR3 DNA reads TGTGCCAGCAGTACCAGACAGGCCCGCCAAGAGACCCAGTACTTC.

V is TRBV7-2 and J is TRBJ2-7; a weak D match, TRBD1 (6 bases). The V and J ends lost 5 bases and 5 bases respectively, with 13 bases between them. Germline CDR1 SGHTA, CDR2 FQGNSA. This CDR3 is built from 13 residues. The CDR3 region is CASSLARGNEQYF. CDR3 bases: TGTGCCAGCAGCCTGGCCAGGGGCAACGAGCAGTACTTC.

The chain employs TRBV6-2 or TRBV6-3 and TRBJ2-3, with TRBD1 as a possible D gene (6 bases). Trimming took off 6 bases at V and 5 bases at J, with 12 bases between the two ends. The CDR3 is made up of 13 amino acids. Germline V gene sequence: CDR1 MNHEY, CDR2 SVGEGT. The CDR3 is CASSLDSEDTQYF. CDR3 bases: TGTGCCAGCAGCTTGGACAGTGAAGATACGCAGTATTTT.

The CDR3 region has the DNA TGTGCCAGCAGCTCCCCGACAGGGTATAATTCACCCCTCCACTTT. Protein: CASSSPTGYNSPLHF. The chain has TRBV3-1 (or the pseudogene TRBV3-2) and TRBJ1-6; 7 bases are a match to TRBD1. The CDR3 runs 15 residues. Germline loops: CDR1 LGHDT, CDR2 YNNKEL (reference sequence). The J segment lost 4 bases and the V segment lost 5 bases, leaving 5 bases of the junction unmatched.

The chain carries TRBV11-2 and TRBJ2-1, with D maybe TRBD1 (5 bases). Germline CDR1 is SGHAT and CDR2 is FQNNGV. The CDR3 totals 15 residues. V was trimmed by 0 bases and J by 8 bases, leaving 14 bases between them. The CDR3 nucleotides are TGTGCCAGCAGCTTAGATCAGGGTAAGGACGATGAGCAGTTCTTC. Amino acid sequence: CASSLDQGKDDEQFF.